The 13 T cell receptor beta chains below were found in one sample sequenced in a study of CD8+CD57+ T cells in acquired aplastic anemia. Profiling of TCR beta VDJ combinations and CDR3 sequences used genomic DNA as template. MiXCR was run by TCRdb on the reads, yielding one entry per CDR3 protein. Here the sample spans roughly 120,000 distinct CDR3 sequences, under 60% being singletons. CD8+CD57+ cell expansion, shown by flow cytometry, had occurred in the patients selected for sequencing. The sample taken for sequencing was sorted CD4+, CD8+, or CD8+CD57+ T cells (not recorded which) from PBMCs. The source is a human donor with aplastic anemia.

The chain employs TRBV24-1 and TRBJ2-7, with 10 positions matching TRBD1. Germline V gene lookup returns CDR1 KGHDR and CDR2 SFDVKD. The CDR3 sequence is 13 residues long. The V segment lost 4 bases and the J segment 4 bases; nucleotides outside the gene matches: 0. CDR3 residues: CATSEDRGYEQYF. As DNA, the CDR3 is TGTGCCACCAGTGAGGACAGGGGGTACGAGCAGTACTTC.

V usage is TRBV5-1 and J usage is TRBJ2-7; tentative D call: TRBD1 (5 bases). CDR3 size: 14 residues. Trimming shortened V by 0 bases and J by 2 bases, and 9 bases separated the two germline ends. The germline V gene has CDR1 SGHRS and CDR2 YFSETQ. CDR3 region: CASSLVRAAYEQYF. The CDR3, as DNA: TGCGCCAGCAGCTTGGTCAGGGCGGCCTACGAGCAGTACTTC.

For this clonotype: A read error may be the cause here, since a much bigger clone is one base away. Written as DNA, the CDR3 is TGTGCCAGCATTTCAGGGAAGGAGGTTTACGAGCAGTACTTC. Translating gives CASISGKEVYEQYF. The rearrangement links TRBV6-2 or TRBV6-3 to TRBJ2-7; TRBD1 or TRBD2 may be the D gene (5 bases each). The CDR3 sequence is 14 residues long. Germline V CDR1 and CDR2: MNHEY, SVGEGT. Between the trimmed V and J ends, which lost 7 bases and 4 bases, there was a span of 17 bases.

CDR3 amino acids: CASTKGTGSYEQYF. The CDR3 nucleotides are TGTGCCAGCACAAAGGGAACCGGCTCCTACGAGCAGTACTTC. The chain links TRBV25-1 to TRBJ2-7; D unresolved. Trimming cost V 7 bases and J 0 bases, with 13 bases left between them. The CDR3 has 14 amino acids. Germline lookup yields CDR1 MGHDK and CDR2 SYGVNS.

The chain's CDR3 is CASSLGDGPQPQHF. The CDR3 coding sequence is TGTGCCAGCAGCTTGGGGGACGGGCCTCAGCCCCAGCATTTT. J is TRBJ1-5 and V is TRBV7-9, with D perhaps TRBD1 (5 bases). This CDR3 region has 14 residues. CDR1 is SEHNR, CDR2 FQNEAQ, per germline (reference sequence). Trimming took off 3 bases at V and 6 bases at J, with 12 bases between the two ends.

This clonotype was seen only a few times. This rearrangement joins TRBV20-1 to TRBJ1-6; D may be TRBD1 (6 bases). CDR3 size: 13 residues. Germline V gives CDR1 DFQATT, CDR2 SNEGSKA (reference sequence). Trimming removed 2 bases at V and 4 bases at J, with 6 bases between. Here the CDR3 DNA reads TGCAGTGCTAGACAGGGGTATAATTCACCCCTCCACTTT. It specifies CSARQGYNSPLHF.

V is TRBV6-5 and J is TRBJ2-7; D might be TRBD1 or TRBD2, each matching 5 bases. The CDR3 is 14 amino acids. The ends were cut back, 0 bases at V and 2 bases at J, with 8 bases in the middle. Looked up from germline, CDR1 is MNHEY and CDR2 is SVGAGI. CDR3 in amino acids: CASSYSGTPYEQYF. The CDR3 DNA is TGTGCCAGCAGTTACTCGGGGACCCCCTACGAGCAGTACTTC.

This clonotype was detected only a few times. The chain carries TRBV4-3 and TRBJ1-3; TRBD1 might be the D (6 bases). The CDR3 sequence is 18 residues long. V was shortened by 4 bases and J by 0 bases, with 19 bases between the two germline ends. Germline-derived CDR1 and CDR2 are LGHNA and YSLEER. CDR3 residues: CASSPTVGGGASGNTIYF. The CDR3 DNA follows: TGCGCCAGCAGCCCAACCGTAGGGGGGGGGGCCTCTGGAAACACCATATATTTT.

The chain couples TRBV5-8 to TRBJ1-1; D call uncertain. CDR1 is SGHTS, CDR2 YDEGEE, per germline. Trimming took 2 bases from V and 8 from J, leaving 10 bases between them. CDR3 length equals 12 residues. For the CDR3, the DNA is TGTGCCAGCAGCTTCATAAGGTCAGAAGCTTTCTTT. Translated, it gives CASSFIRSEAFF.

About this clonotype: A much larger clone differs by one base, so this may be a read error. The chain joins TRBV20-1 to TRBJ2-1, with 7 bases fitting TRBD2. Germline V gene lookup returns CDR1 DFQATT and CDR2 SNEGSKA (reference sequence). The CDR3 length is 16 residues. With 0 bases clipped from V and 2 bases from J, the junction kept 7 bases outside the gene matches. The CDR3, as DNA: TGCAGTGCTAGAGATTTGCCAGCGGGGACCTACAATGAGCAGTTCTTC. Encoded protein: CSARDLPAGTYNEQFF.

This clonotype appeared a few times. The CDR3 DNA reads TGCAGCGCTATGGACGCCTCGAACACTGAAGCTTTCTTT. Protein: CSAMDASNTEAFF. The rearrangement joins TRBV29-1 to TRBJ1-1, with D unclear. Germline assignment: CDR1 SQVTM and CDR2 ANQGSEA. Trimming shortened V by 7 bases and J by 1 base, and 13 bases separated the two germline ends. The CDR3 has 13 amino acids.

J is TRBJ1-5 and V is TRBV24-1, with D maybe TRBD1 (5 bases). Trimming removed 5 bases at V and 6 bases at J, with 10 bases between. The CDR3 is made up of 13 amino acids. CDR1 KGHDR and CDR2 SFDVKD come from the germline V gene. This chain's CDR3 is CATSGGVSQPQHF. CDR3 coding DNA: TGTGCCACCAGTGGGGGGGTTTCTCAGCCCCAGCATTTT.

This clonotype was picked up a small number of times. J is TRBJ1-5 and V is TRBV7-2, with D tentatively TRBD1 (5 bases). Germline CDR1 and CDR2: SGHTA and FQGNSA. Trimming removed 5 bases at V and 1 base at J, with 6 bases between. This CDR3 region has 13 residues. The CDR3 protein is CASSRQSNQPQHF. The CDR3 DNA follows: TGTGCCAGCAGCCGACAGAGCAATCAGCCCCAGCATTTT.